Included here is one TCR beta chain sequence, with context. No antigen is known for it. The primer mix had 60 Vbeta and 13 Jbeta primers. The method was immunoSEQ multiplex PCR; TCRdb's version includes in-frame clones alone and lacks a portion of them. Here the sample spans 150,000 to 200,000 clones, roughly four fifths being singletons. As for the donors, each was a healthy bone marrow donor. The data were obtained in a study of cytomegalovirus exposure and HLA in healthy donors. Study conclusions and caveats: Segments of the TCR beta V type were, in most cases, productive about 87% or about 30% of the time in an earlier analysis. In a later analysis, HLA-C alleles had the fewest associated TCRs, DRB1 alleles the most.

The CDR3 has 13 amino acids. The sample was PBMCs. The chain employs TRBV21-1 and TRBJ1-4. TRBV21-1 is flagged as a pseudogene. This receptor was taken from a woman aged 50 to 60 in good health and CMV-seropositive. The CDR3 DNA follows: TGTGCCAGCAGCAAAGTCTATAATGAAAAACTGTTTTTT. Amino acids: CASSKVYNEKLFF.